This T cell receptor beta chain was captured in a study of PD-1 blockade in classical Hodgkin lymphoma. Study-level results: The study reported lower baseline TCR diversity in newly diagnosed patients than in healthy donors. Differences between repertoires have undefined causes, possibly disease activity or prior therapy. Complete responders' diversity at baseline resembled that of newly diagnosed patients.

Each and every patient relapsed after autologous stem cell transplantation, and patients got differing brentuximab vedotin exposure. V was trimmed by 2 bases and J by 2 bases, leaving 6 bases between them. This CDR3 has 13 amino acids. In germline, CDR1 is SEHNR, CDR2 FQNEAQ (reference sequence). Clones were read by immunoSEQ multiplex PCR, and TCRdb kept only the in-frame ones, dropping some. The data hold 25,000 to 30,000 clones, with 71% observed a single time. In its sample, this clone was seen a few times. Its antigen is undetermined. Sequencing used peripheral blood mononuclear cells (PBMCs), obtained before the second cycle of nivolumab. The receptor was derived from a human donor with classical Hodgkin lymphoma. The chain is built from TRBV7-9 and TRBJ1-2; D is unresolved. CDR3 residues: CASSLSENYGYTF. CDR3 in DNA: TGTGCCAGCAGCTTATCCGAGAACTATGGCTACACCTTC.